Listed here are 8 T cell receptor beta chains from one sample, sequenced in a study of CD8+CD57+ T cells in acquired aplastic anemia. For CDR3 and TCR beta VDJ profiling, genomic DNA was the template used. One entry per CDR3 protein, called by TCRdb with MiXCR from the reads. Found here are about 160,000 distinct CDR3 sequences, less than 50% of them singletons; the top ten hold around a third. Sequencing involved patients with CD8+CD57+ cell expansion previously shown by flow cytometry. Sequenced input: sorted CD4+, CD8+, or CD8+CD57+ T cells (not recorded which) from PBMCs. These receptors were collected from a human donor with aplastic anemia.

This clonotype was observed at least ten times. The chain employs TRBV19 and TRBJ1-6, with D possibly matching TRBD1 (5 bases). Trimming stripped 1 base from V and 9 bases from J, with 10 bases between. This CDR3 has 14 residues. The V gene's germline CDR1 is LNHDA and CDR2 SQIVND (reference sequence). CDR3 sequence: CASSIGQNRSPLHF. CDR3 nucleotides: TGTGCCAGTAGTATAGGACAGAACCGTTCACCCCTCCACTTT.

This clonotype was seen many times. This chain links TRBV6-2 or TRBV6-3 with TRBJ2-3; possibly TRBD1 for D (5 bases). This CDR3 spans 14 amino acids. The ends were cut back, 5 bases at V and 1 base at J, with 10 bases in the middle. Per germline, CDR1 MNHEY and CDR2 SVGEGT. In DNA form, the CDR3 reads TGTGCCAGCAGTCCCCTAGGGGGCACAGATACGCAGTATTTT. Its translation: CASSPLGGTDTQYF.

The J gene is TRBJ2-7, the V gene TRBV2; D is unclear. Trimming took off 6 bases at V and 1 base at J, with 7 bases between the two ends. The CDR3 is made up of 12 amino acids. Germline V CDR1 and CDR2: SNHLY, FYNNEI. The chain's CDR3 is CASRAGSYEQYF. In DNA, the CDR3 is TGTGCCAGCAGAGCCGGTTCCTACGAGCAGTACTTC.

The chain has TRBV24-1 and TRBJ2-1; the D is unclear. V was pared by 1 base and J by 4 bases, with 4 bases between. Germline-derived CDR1 and CDR2 are KGHDR and SFDVKD. This CDR3 region has 13 residues. In DNA form, the CDR3 reads TGTGCCACCAGTGATTTAGGATACAATGAGCAGTTCTTC. This codes for CATSDLGYNEQFF.

The rearrangement joins TRBV10-3 to TRBJ2-1; D gene uncertain. CDR3 length equals 12 residues. Germline CDR1 is ENHRY and CDR2 is SYGVKD. V shed 7 bases and J shed 5 bases, with 9 bases lying between them. The CDR3 nucleotides read TGTGCCATCATGGGTAGGGACAATGAGCAGTTCTTC. It is translated as CAIMGRDNEQFF.

This chain joins TRBV12-3 or TRBV12-4 and TRBJ2-2; TRBD2 is a possible D gene (6 bases). V was shortened by 5 bases and J by 2 bases, with 18 bases between the two germline ends. This CDR3 is 17 amino acids long. CDR3 sequence reads: CASSPPPGLLNTGELFF. CDR3 nucleotide sequence: TGTGCCAGCAGTCCGCCCCCGGGACTTCTTAACACCGGGGAGCTGTTTTTT.

The gene calls are TRBV9 and TRBJ1-1, with TRBD1 as a possible D gene (6 bases). CDR1 is SGDLS and CDR2 is YYNGEE in the germline V gene. This CDR3 spans 14 amino acids. The V end lost 2 bases, the J end lost 0 bases, and 8 bases lay between the germline ends. The CDR3 reads CASSVGAMNTEAFF. The CDR3 bases are TGTGCCAGCAGCGTGGGGGCGATGAACACTGAAGCTTTCTTT.

The chain is built from TRBV30 and TRBJ2-1; TRBD2 might be the D (6 bases). CDR1 and CDR2 from the germline V gene are GTSNPN and SVGIG (reference sequence). CDR3 length equals 16 residues. V was pared by 1 base and J by 2 bases, with 15 bases between. For the CDR3, the DNA is TGTGCCTGGAGTGAGTTGGGCGGGAAGGCCTACAATGAGCAGTTCTTC. Amino acids: CAWSELGGKAYNEQFF.